The rows below give T cell receptor beta chains drawn from one sample of a study of cytomegalovirus exposure and HLA in healthy donors. Libraries were prepared by immunoSEQ multiplex PCR; TCRdb keeps only in-frame clonotypes and omits some of them. The table has 150,000 to 200,000 clones, around nine tenths seen once. Sequencing was carried out using PBMCs. The receptors stem from a woman younger than 35 in good health and CMV-seronegative. CDR3s include the opening cysteine and the closing phenylalanine or tryptophan. D genes are given only for firm matches. Where a row states a size, it is once, few, many or the class of an expanded clone; other rows omit it.

CASSLEQGVNTEAFF,TGTGCCAGCAGTTTGGAACAGGGGGTGAACACTGAAGCTTTCTTT,TRBV28,TRBJ1-1,few,TRBD1
CASRTGGRNEQFF,TGCGCCAGCAGAACGGGGGGGAGGAATGAGCAGTTCTTC,TRBV5-1,TRBJ2-1,.,TRBD2
CASTGGITGEAFF,TGTGCCAGCACCGGCGGGATTACCGGTGAAGCTTTCTTT,TRBV2,TRBJ1-1,.,.
CASSLQGESQETQYF,TGTGCCAGCAGCTTACAGGGCGAATCACAAGAGACCCAGTACTTC,TRBV7-9,TRBJ2-5,once,.
CASSQGPGTGGLDTQYF,TGCGCCAGCAGCCAGGGCCCCGGGACAGGGGGATTGGATACGCAGTATTTT,TRBV4-1,TRBJ2-3,.,TRBD1
CASSRGLAGAHTGELFF,TGTGCCAGCTCACGTGGACTAGCGGGGGCCCACACCGGGGAGCTGTTTTTT,TRBV18,TRBJ2-2,.,TRBD2
CASSLALPSGSGNEQFF,TGTGCCAGCAGCTTGGCCCTGCCTAGCGGGAGTGGAAATGAGCAGTTCTTC,TRBV5-4,TRBJ2-1,.,TRBD2
CASRPTGTSYEQYF,TGTGCCAGCAGACCGACCGGGACTAGCTACGAGCAGTACTTC,TRBV27,TRBJ2-7,.,TRBD2
CASSSDRGTIYF,TGTGCCAGCAGCTCGGACAGGGGCACCATATATTTT,TRBV9,TRBJ1-3,.,TRBD1
CAISEWGGTEAFF,TGTGCCATCAGTGAGTGGGGGGGCACTGAAGCTTTCTTT,TRBV10-3,TRBJ1-1,few,.
CSVGAGPDEKLFF,TGCAGCGTTGGGGCAGGCCCCGATGAAAAACTGTTTTTT,TRBV29-1,TRBJ1-4,few,.
CASSLAGENEQFF,TGTGCCAGCTCTTTAGCAGGGGAAAATGAGCAGTTCTTC,TRBV18,TRBJ2-1,.,.
CASSIGGIGETQYF,TGTGCCAGCAGCATCGGGGGGATCGGGGAGACCCAGTACTTC,TRBV11-3,TRBJ2-5,.,TRBD2
CASSPTGGGQPQHF,TGCGCCAGCAGCCCTACAGGGGGCGGTCAGCCCCAGCATTTT,TRBV4-1,TRBJ1-5,.,TRBD1
CASSPMGGGSNTQYF,TGTGCCAGCAGCCCCATGGGTGGCGGGAGCAATACGCAGTATTTT,TRBV11-3,TRBJ2-3,once,TRBD2
CSVPAAAGEQYF,TGCAGCGTCCCGGCGGCAGCGGGGGAGCAGTACTTC,TRBV29-1,TRBJ2-7,.,TRBD2